This T cell receptor (beta chain) was documented in a study of T cells in localized non-small cell lung cancer. Study conclusions and caveats: Adjacent lung tissue had a median around 50 of the top 100 clones found in the tumor. Because researchers sequenced only one region of the tumor, heterogeneity is still possible. Longer overall survival was linked to higher blood T cell density. There was higher T cell clonality in uninvolved adjacent lung than in tumor, and it was highest there.

The table came from immunoSEQ multiplex PCR; TCRdb's copy has only in-frame clones and leaves some out. The table includes 16,000 or so clones, around nine tenths detected once. Worth noting for this clone: The antigen remains unidentified.

The CDR3 loop spans 14 amino acids. Germline loops: CDR1 SNHLY, CDR2 FYNNEI. J gave up 5 bases and V 3 bases, and 7 bases lay outside the gene matches. The receptor comes from a male donor at least 60 years old with stage II squamous cell lung carcinoma. This chain links TRBV2 with TRBJ2-7, with 7 bases lining up with TRBD1. The sequencing here drew on peripheral blood, taken before any cancer treatment. The CDR3 here is CASSENRDSDEQYF. For the CDR3, the DNA is TGTGCCAGCAGTGAGAACCGGGACAGCGACGAGCAGTACTTC.